The rows below give T cell receptor beta chains drawn from one sample of a study of blood T cell repertoires in COVID-19. TCRdb's table, derived via immunoSEQ multiplex PCR, lists solely in-frame clones and lacks some. Seen here are 270,000 or so clones, roughly 89% observed once, and the top ten hold 2.1%. Sample: peripheral blood. The receptors originated from a woman aged 55-75 years with COVID-19, enrolled during active disease. The CDR3 runs from the conserved cysteine through the conserved F or W. Fields, in order: J gene, clone size, D gene, CDR3 length, V gene, CDR3 DNA, CDR3 protein. A D gene is named only where the DNA matches it firmly. Some rows mark clone size as missing; the rest say once, few, many or name a class of expanded clone.

TRBJ2-2	-	-	19	TRBV6-2/TRBV6-3	TGTGCCAGCAGTTACGTGGGCGGCGGGGCAGAGGGTAACACCGGGGAGCTGTTTTTT	CASSYVGGGAEGNTGELFF
TRBJ2-1	-	-	13	TRBV3-1/TRBV3-2	TGTGCCAGCTTCTTAACAGGGCAATCAAGTCAGTTCTTC	CASFLTGQSSQFF
TRBJ2-7	once	TRBD2	16	TRBV7-9	TGTGCCAGCAGCTTAGCAAGTAGCGGGGGTTCCTACGAGCAGTACTTC	CASSLASSGGSYEQYF
TRBJ1-5	-	-	13	TRBV11-1	TGTGCCAGCAGCTTAGGAGAGGGTCAGCCCCAGCATTTT	CASSLGEGQPQHF
TRBJ1-6	-	-	20	TRBV6-2/TRBV6-3	TGTGCCAGCAGTTACTCGGCAGGGGAGCAAGTATACTCCTATAATTCACCCCTCCACTTT	CASSYSAGEQVYSYNSPLHF
TRBJ2-1	-	TRBD1	17	TRBV7-9	TGTGCCAGCAGCTTAGCTTGGCAGGGGGCCCCTTCCGATGAGCAGTTCTTC	CASSLAWQGAPSDEQFF
TRBJ1-1	-	TRBD1	13	TRBV29-1	TGCAGCGTTGGACAGGGACGAACCCCTGAAGCTTTCTTT	CSVGQGRTPEAFF
TRBJ2-3	-	TRBD2	17	TRBV5-1	TGCGCCAGCAGCTCGAGCCCTAGCGGGGGAACCACAGATACGCAGTATTTT	CASSSSPSGGTTDTQYF
TRBJ1-2	-	TRBD1	16	TRBV3-1/TRBV3-2	TGTGCCAGCAGCCAAGATTGGCAGGGGGCTTACTATGGCTACACCTTC	CASSQDWQGAYYGYTF
TRBJ1-4	-	TRBD1	13	TRBV5-1	TGCGCCAGCAGCTCGGACAGGGATGAAAAACTGTTTTTT	CASSSDRDEKLFF
TRBJ2-3	once	TRBD2	16	TRBV9	TGTGCCAGCAGCGCGGTGGTCCGGGAGGGGTCAGATACGCAGTATTTT	CASSAVVREGSDTQYF
TRBJ1-2	-	TRBD1	14	TRBV2	TGTGCCAGCAGTGGCAGGGGGCAAAGCTATGGCTACACCTTC	CASSGRGQSYGYTF
TRBJ1-1	-	-	15	TRBV15	TGTGCCACCAGCAGAGTACAGGGCCCGGCCACTGAAGCTTTCTTT	CATSRVQGPATEAFF
TRBJ1-2	-	-	15	TRBV5-6	TGTGCCAGCAGCTTGTTCAGGGTGGGTAGCTATGGCTACACCTTC	CASSLFRVGSYGYTF
TRBJ1-1	-	-	16	TRBV27	TGTGCCAGCAGTGCTCTAACGGGTCGAGAGGTACCTGAAGCTTTCTTT	CASSALTGREVPEAFF
TRBJ1-4	-	-	16	TRBV6-1	TGTGCCAGCAGTGAACCAGGAGGCCTACCGTATGAAAAACTGTTTTTT	CASSEPGGLPYEKLFF
TRBJ2-7	-	TRBD1	14	TRBV19	TGTGCCAGTAGTATCGTCGGGACAGGGGGCGAGCAGTACTTC	CASSIVGTGGEQYF
TRBJ2-6	-	TRBD2	18	TRBV19	TGTGCCAGTAGTATAGTGGGACTAGCCATCCCTGGGGCCAACGTCCTGACTTTC	CASSIVGLAIPGANVLTF
TRBJ2-3	-	TRBD1	13	TRBV18	TGTGCCAGCTCACCGGTAGTAGGGACAGGAGAGTATTTT	CASSPVVGTGEYF
TRBJ1-1	-	-	14	TRBV19	TGTGCCAGTGGAATAACAGGGCTAACAACTGAAGCTTTCTTT	CASGITGLTTEAFF
TRBJ1-2	-	TRBD1	13	TRBV5-4	TGTGCCAGCAGCTCAGGGGGTGGCTATGGCTACACCTTC	CASSSGGGYGYTF
TRBJ2-3	-	TRBD1	13	TRBV30	TGTGCCTACCGGACAGGGATCACAGATACGCAGTATTTT	CAYRTGITDTQYF
TRBJ1-2	-	TRBD1	14	TRBV18	TGTGCCAGCTCACCAGGGACAGGGACTTATGGCTACACCTTC	CASSPGTGTYGYTF
TRBJ1-2	-	-	14	TRBV15	TGTGCCACCAGCAGAGATCTACAGCTTTATGGCTACACCTTC	CATSRDLQLYGYTF
TRBJ1-2	-	TRBD1	14	TRBV7-2	TGTGCCAGCAGAAGTGGACAGGCGCTATCGGGGTACACCTTC	CASRSGQALSGYTF
TRBJ2-1	-	TRBD2	14	TRBV18	TGTGCCAGCTCGGATACGGGACTACACAATGAGCAGTTCTTC	CASSDTGLHNEQFF
TRBJ2-7	-	-	15	TRBV6-1	TGTGCCAGCAGTGAAGGCGGGGGCCTCACCTACGAGCAGTACTTC	CASSEGGGLTYEQYF
TRBJ1-5	-	-	16	TRBV19	TGTGCCAGTAGTACCCAGGGGAGGGGAGGCAATCAGCCTCAGCATTTT	CASSTQGRGGNQPQHF
TRBJ2-7	-	TRBD1	13	TRBV10-3	TGTGCCATCAGTTGGGACAGGGGGCCCGAGCAGTACTTC	CAISWDRGPEQYF
TRBJ1-4	-	TRBD1	14	TRBV6-5	TGTGCCAGCAGTTACTCGACAGGGAATGAAAAACTGTTTTTT	CASSYSTGNEKLFF
TRBJ1-6	-	-	16	TRBV6-2/TRBV6-3	TGTGCCAGCAGTTATCGGACAAGATTAAAGAATTCACCCCTCCACTTT	CASSYRTRLKNSPLHF
TRBJ1-6	-	-	16	TRBV7-2	TGTGCCAGCTCTCCAGGCGGGGCAGGGCTTAATTCACCCCTCCACTTT	CASSPGGAGLNSPLHF
TRBJ1-2	-	TRBD1	17	TRBV2	TGTGCCAGCAGTGAAGCGACAGGGGGCGGAGGAGTAGGTGGCTACACCTTC	CASSEATGGGGVGGYTF
TRBJ1-5	once	-	15	TRBV18	TGTGCCAGCTCACCTTCCCCCCTGGCCGATCAGCCCCAGCATTTT	CASSPSPLADQPQHF
TRBJ2-7	-	-	15	TRBV6-2/TRBV6-3	TGTGCCAGCAGCCCAGGGAAGGGACACTCCTACGAGCAGTACTTC	CASSPGKGHSYEQYF
TRBJ2-2	-	TRBD2	15	TRBV6-2/TRBV6-3	TGTGCCAGCAGTTCACTAGCGGGGGGATCCGGGGAGCTGTTTTTT	CASSSLAGGSGELFF
TRBJ1-2	-	-	15	TRBV7-8	TGTGCCAGCAGCGTGCGACAGTCCTTTAACTATGGCTACACCTTC	CASSVRQSFNYGYTF
TRBJ2-1	-	TRBD2	15	TRBV6-2/TRBV6-3	TGTGCCAGCAGTTACTCCGGGGGGATGAACAATGAGCAGTTCTTC	CASSYSGGMNNEQFF
TRBJ1-4	-	-	17	TRBV27	TGTGCCAGCCGCCTACGATTCGCGGGACTGCCGAATGAAAAACTGTTTTTT	CASRLRFAGLPNEKLFF
TRBJ1-6	-	TRBD1	16	TRBV6-6	TGTGCCAGCAGCCGCACTTCAGGGGGTCGGAATTCACCCCTCCACTTT	CASSRTSGGRNSPLHF
TRBJ2-7	once	-	12	TRBV27	TGTGTCAGCAGGAGACACAACTACGAGCAGTACTTC	CVSRRHNYEQYF
TRBJ2-1	once	-	13	TRBV7-9	TGTGCCATTGAGGGAAGCTCCTACAATGAGCAGTTCTTC	CAIEGSSYNEQFF
TRBJ2-3	-	TRBD2	15	TRBV2	TGTGCCAGCAGTGAGAGGTCTCGGGGGGAGGGTACGCAGTATTTT	CASSERSRGEGTQYF
TRBJ1-1	-	-	13	TRBV29-1	TGCAGCGTTGGTGGGGGGGCAAACACTGAAGCTTTCTTT	CSVGGGANTEAFF
TRBJ2-3	-	-	11	TRBV29-1	TGCAGCGTTTTCCGGACAGATACGCAGTATTTT	CSVFRTDTQYF
TRBJ1-6	-	-	14	TRBV19	TGTGCCAGTAGTATCGGAGGGGCTAATTCACCCCTCCACTTT	CASSIGGANSPLHF
TRBJ1-2	-	TRBD1	16	TRBV2	TGTGCCAGTTACTCCGGGACAGGGGGGGTCGACTATGGCTACACCTTC	CASYSGTGGVDYGYTF